Listed below are T cell receptor beta chains from one sample, sequenced in a study of a mutant IDH1 vaccine in newly diagnosed glioma. These receptors have no known antigen. Only in-frame clones appear in the TCRdb table, and some are missing; sequencing was by immunoSEQ multiplex PCR. This sample carries approximately 50,000 clones, over 75% of them seen once, and the ten largest clones take 4.9%. The sample in question was PBMCs, obtained from a glioma patient whose treatment included an IDH1 peptide vaccine. These receptors were obtained from a middle-aged woman with glioma. Some clones in this sample may be carry-over from other donors' samples. CDR3s include the opening cysteine and the closing phenylalanine or tryptophan. Each record gives: CDR3 length, J gene, clone size, V gene, D gene, CDR3 protein, CDR3 DNA. A D gene is named only where the DNA matches it firmly. A clone size is listed for some rows: how often the clone was seen (once, few, many), or a class if it is expanded.

14 TRBJ1-1 once TRBV29-1 NA CSVENALSDTEAFF TGCAGCGTTGAAAACGCCCTGAGCGACACTGAAGCTTTCTTT
13 TRBJ2-3 few TRBV9 NA CASSVERGGTQYF TGTGCCAGCAGCGTAGAGAGGGGAGGTACGCAGTATTTT
15 TRBJ1-5 NA TRBV19 TRBD1 CASGDRVKSYQPQHF TGTGCCAGCGGTGACAGGGTTAAATCGTATCAGCCCCAGCATTTT
13 TRBJ1-1 few TRBV12-5 NA CASVDTLNTEAFF TGTGCTAGTGTTGACACTCTGAACACTGAAGCTTTCTTT
12 TRBJ2-7 NA TRBV2 NA CASRTSPYEQYF TGTGCCAGCCGGACATCTCCCTACGAGCAGTACTTC
13 TRBJ1-2 NA TRBV10-2 NA CASRMTANYGYTF TGCGCCAGCAGGATGACAGCTAACTATGGCTACACCTTC
12 TRBJ1-4 NA TRBV7-6 NA CASSLSSEKLFF TGTGCCAGCAGCTTATCTAGCGAAAAACTGTTTTTT
14 TRBJ2-5 NA TRBV27 TRBD2 CASSFGTSGETQYF TGTGCCAGCAGTTTCGGGACTAGCGGGGAGACCCAGTACTTC
10 TRBJ2-1 NA TRBV5-1 NA CASSLREQFF TGCGCCAGCAGCTTGCGTGAGCAGTTCTTC
13 TRBJ2-5 NA TRBV11-2 NA CASSLRGGETQYF TGTGCCAGCAGCTTAAGGGGGGGGGAGACCCAGTACTTC
13 TRBJ2-5 NA TRBV5-1 NA CASRSSGSETQYF TGCGCCAGCCGCTCCTCTGGCTCCGAGACCCAGTACTTC
14 TRBJ2-1 NA TRBV5-4 TRBD2 CASSLIRASGEQFF TGTGCCAGCAGCTTGATCCGGGCTAGCGGTGAGCAGTTCTTC
17 TRBJ2-5 once TRBV11-3 NA CASSLGMAVGRGETQYF TGTGCCAGCAGCTTAGGGATGGCGGTGGGTAGGGGAGAGACCCAGTACTTC
14 TRBJ2-7 NA TRBV10-2 NA CASNEYWTADEQYF TGCGCCAGCAACGAGTACTGGACAGCCGACGAGCAGTACTTC
15 TRBJ2-7 NA TRBV5-1 TRBD2 CASSGGTSGTYEQYF TGCGCCAGCAGCGGCGGGACTAGCGGGACCTACGAGCAGTACTTC
15 TRBJ2-7 few TRBV5-1 NA CASSFDGPTISEQYF TGCGCCAGCAGCTTTGACGGACCGACGATAAGCGAGCAGTACTTC
14 TRBJ1-1 NA TRBV2 TRBD1 CASSPGRGHTEAFF TGTGCCAGCAGCCCGGGAAGGGGGCACACTGAAGCTTTCTTT
12 TRBJ1-2 NA TRBV6-5 TRBD1 CASSRQGYGYTF TGTGCCAGCAGCCGACAGGGGTATGGCTACACCTTC
14 TRBJ1-2 NA TRBV5-1 NA CASSLDSTNYGYTF TGCGCCAGCAGCTTGGACAGCACTAACTATGGCTACACCTTC
18 TRBJ2-2 NA TRBV4-3 TRBD1 CASSQGPLDRANTGELFF TGCGCCAGCAGCCAAGGACCCTTGGACAGGGCTAACACCGGGGAGCTGTTTTTT
12 TRBJ2-7 NA TRBV21-1 NA CASSKEGYEQYF TGTGCCAGCAGCAAAGAGGGCTACGAGCAGTACTTC
15 TRBJ2-1 NA TRBV2 TRBD1 CASSELRTGTSEQFF TGTGCCAGCAGTGAACTAAGGACAGGGACTTCCGAGCAGTTCTTC
14 TRBJ1-6 NA TRBV5-4 NA CASSLDRGNSPLHF TGTGCCAGCAGCTTGGACCGGGGTAATTCACCCCTCCACTTT